This T cell receptor beta chain came from a study of T cells after yellow fever vaccination. CDR3 size: 13 residues. Germline V gene sequence: CDR1 SQVTM, CDR2 ANQGSEA. The germline V and J ends were trimmed by 3 bases and 1 base, with 7 bases remaining between them. One entry per CDR3 protein, called by TCRdb with MiXCR from the 5' RACE reads. This table has about 42,000 distinct CDR3 sequences, approximately 6.3% appearing once. This clonotype was seen a few times. The sequencing here drew on PBMCs, either bulk or a sorted T-cell subset (CD4+, CD8+, memory, or dextramer-sorted; not recorded which), taken 45 days after the yellow fever booster vaccination. This chain links TRBV29-1 with TRBJ2-4, with no clear D. This clonotype originated in a man in his thirties or forties who received the YFV17D yellow fever vaccine. The CDR3 DNA follows: TGCAGCGTTGATGTCACGGCCAAAAACATTCAGTACTTC. As protein: CSVDVTAKNIQYF. The variable domain in full, completed from reference TRBV29-1 and TRBJ2-4, reads SAVISQKPSRDICQRGTSLTIQCQVDSQVTMMFWYRQQPGQSLTLIATANQGSEATYESGFVIDKFPISRPNLTFSTLTVSNMSPEDSSIYLCSVDVTAKNIQYFGAGTRLSVL.